The 24 T cell receptor beta chains reported below all come from one sample, sequenced in a study of breast tumors, draining lymph nodes, adjacent tissues. TCRdb recomputed calls from the multiplex PCR reads with MiXCR, one row per CDR3 protein. The sample holds about 100,000 distinct CDR3 sequences, 20% to 25% seen once. Breast cancer patients provided tissue from their axillary draining lymph nodes. The material sequenced was axillary lymph node tissue. These TCRs come from a female donor with breast cancer. Some clones in this sample may be carry-over from other donors' samples.

The rearrangement uses TRBV27 and TRBJ1-4; TRBD1 matches 10 bases. This CDR3 has 16 residues. Unmatched junction bases numbered 9, after V lost 4 bases and J lost 7 bases. CDR1 is MNHEY, CDR2 SMNVEV, per germline (reference sequence). The CDR3 here is CASSSTQTGGGEKLFF. The CDR3 DNA reads as TGTGCCAGCAGTTCCACCCAGACAGGGGGCGGTGAAAAACTGTTTTTT.

This clonotype appeared many times. The genes are TRBV10-3 and TRBJ2-5, with TRBD2 matching over 8 bases. The CDR3 is 13 amino acids. V shed 5 bases and J 5 bases; nucleotides not matched to a gene: 4. The germline CDR1 and CDR2 sequences are ENHRY and SYGVKD. CDR3: CAISRGGQETQYF. The CDR3 nucleotides are TGTGCCATCAGTCGGGGGGGCCAGGAGACCCAGTACTTC.

This clonotype was picked up many times. The chain recombines TRBV5-1 with TRBJ2-5, with D perhaps TRBD1 (6 bases). CDR3 length: 15 amino acids. V was shortened by 0 bases and J by 1 base, with 10 bases between the two germline ends. The germline V gene has CDR1 SGHRS and CDR2 YFSETQ. The CDR3 DNA sequence: TGCGCCAGCAGCTTGGGGGGGACAAGCCAAGAGACCCAGTACTTC. It specifies CASSLGGTSQETQYF. Using reference TRBV5-1 and TRBJ2-5 for the parts outside the CDR3, the full variable domain is KAGVTQTPRYLIKTRGQQVTLSCSPISGHRSVSWYQQTPGQGLQFLFEYFSETQRNKGNFPGRFSGRQFSNSRSEMNVSTLELGDSALYLCASSLGGTSQETQYFGPGTRLLVL.

This clonotype was seen many times. The V gene is TRBV5-8, the J gene TRBJ2-3; the match to TRBD2 covers 7 bases. Germline lookup yields CDR1 SGHTS and CDR2 YDEGEE. Losses at the gene ends were 1 base for V and 1 base for J; bases not matched to a gene: 3. This CDR3 contains 15 residues. CDR3 nucleotides: TGTGCCAGCAGCTTGCAGCGGGGACGCACAGATACGCAGTATTTT. Encoded protein: CASSLQRGRTDTQYF. Full variable domain (outside the CDR3, taken from reference TRBV5-8 and TRBJ2-3): EAGVTQSPTHLIKTRGQQATLRCSPISGHTSVYWYQQALGLGLQFLLWYDEGEERNRGNFPPRFSGRQFPNYSSELNVNALELEDSALYLCASSLQRGRTDTQYFGPGTRLTVL.

In this sample, this clonotype turned up many times. The gene calls are TRBV11-2 and TRBJ2-1; D might be TRBD1 (6 bases). Trimming removed 5 bases from V and 5 bases from J, with 16 bases in between. The CDR3 totals 15 residues. The V gene's germline CDR1 is SGHAT and CDR2 FQNNGV. The CDR3 bases are TGTGCCAGCAGCCTTGACAGGATAAGTCACAATGAGCAGTTCTTC. Protein product: CASSLDRISHNEQFF. Using reference TRBV11-2 and TRBJ2-1 for the parts outside the CDR3, the full variable domain is EAGVAQSPRYKIIEKRQSVAFWCNPISGHATLYWYQQILGQGPKLLIQFQNNGVVDDSQLPKDRFSAERLKGVDSTLKIQPAKLEDSAVYLCASSLDRISHNEQFFGPGTRLTVL.

The rearrangement links TRBV27 to TRBJ2-5, with D possibly TRBD2 on 5 matching bases. The germline V and J ends were trimmed by 4 bases and 4 bases, with 13 bases remaining between them. Germline CDR1 is MNHEY and CDR2 is SMNVEV (reference sequence). The CDR3 runs 14 residues. The CDR3 DNA reads TGTGCCAGCAGTTACTCGCCGGGAAGAGAGACCCAGTACTTC. It yields the protein CASSYSPGRETQYF.

In this sample, this clonotype turned up many times. This chain connects TRBV5-1 to TRBJ2-7; no firm D call. There are 15 residues in the CDR3. Trimming removed 4 bases at V and 1 base at J, with 15 bases between. Germline loops: CDR1 SGHRS, CDR2 YFSETQ. In DNA form, the CDR3 reads TGCGCCAGCAGCAAAGGTGGCTTCTCATCCTACGAGCAGTACTTC. Translated, it gives CASSKGGFSSYEQYF.

This clonotype was seen repeatedly, ten times or more. The genes are TRBV5-1 and TRBJ1-4; the D gene is possibly TRBD1 (5 bases). Germline V gene lookup returns CDR1 SGHRS and CDR2 YFSETQ. The CDR3 extends over 14 amino acids. Between the trimmed V and J ends, which lost 4 bases and 4 bases, there was a span of 11 bases. The CDR3 DNA sequence: TGCGCCAGCAGCAGGGACGGAGGTAATGAAAAACTGTTTTTT. Its protein is CASSRDGGNEKLFF.

On this clonotype: Because it lacks the conserved phenylalanine or tryptophan at the end, this CDR3 is likely a read error. V is TRBV7-2 and J is TRBJ1-5; D might be TRBD1 (6 bases). Germline V gives CDR1 SGHTA, CDR2 FQGNSA. The length of the CDR3 is 14 residues. Trimming left V 5 bases short and J 1 base short, with 9 bases between. CDR3 region: CASSNGQSNQPQHL. CDR3 DNA: TGTGCCAGCAGCAATGGACAGAGCAATCAGCCCCAGCATCTT.

There are many counts of this clonotype. The chain joins TRBV19 to TRBJ2-7; 7 bases map to TRBD1. The V segment lost 6 bases and the J segment 1 base; nucleotides outside the gene matches: 6. Germline V gene data show CDR1 as LNHDA and CDR2 as SQIVND (reference sequence). The CDR3 covers 14 residues. CDR3 amino acids: CASSRGSSSYEQYF. CDR3 sequence (DNA): TGTGCCAGTAGCAGGGGGTCGTCGTCCTACGAGCAGTACTTC.

At least ten counts were recorded for this clonotype. The CDR3 loop reads CASSTSAAGPQHF. The CDR3 DNA reads as TGTGCCAGTAGTACATCAGCGGCGGGACCCCAGCATTTT. This sequence joins TRBV19 and TRBJ1-5; D gene uncertain. The germline V gene has CDR1 LNHDA and CDR2 SQIVND (reference sequence). Trimming shortened V by 4 bases and J by 10 bases, and 14 bases separated the two germline ends. This CDR3 spans 13 amino acids. The full variable domain, with the rest looked up from reference TRBV19 and TRBJ1-5, is DGGITQSPKYLFRKEGQNVTLSCEQNLNHDAMYWYRQDPGQGLRLIYYSQIVNDFQKGDIAEGYSVSREKKESFPLTVTSAQKNPTAFYLCASSTSAAGPQHFGDGTRLSIL.

CDR3 DNA sequence: TGTGCCAGCACCTTGGGGTCCGACTATGGCTACACCTTC. Translation: CASTLGSDYGYTF. The chain joins TRBV25-1 to TRBJ1-2, with unresolved D. Germline loops: CDR1 MGHDK, CDR2 SYGVNS. This CDR3 comprises 13 residues. Trimming removed 7 bases from V and 3 bases from J, with 12 bases in between.

V is TRBV3-1 and J is TRBJ2-6, with 11 bases identical to TRBD1. Germline V lookup: CDR1 LGHDT, CDR2 YNNKEL (reference sequence). The CDR3 consists of 19 residues. With V trimmed by 6 bases and J by 0 bases, 10 bases remained unmatched. CDR3 sequence (DNA): TGTGCCAGCAGGCCTACCGGACAGGGGGCGTACTCTGGGGCCAACGTCCTGACTTTC. It yields the protein CASRPTGQGAYSGANVLTF.

This clonotype was counted many times. This sequence joins TRBV7-8 and TRBJ2-1; TRBD2 matches 11 bases. Germline V lookup: CDR1 SGHVS, CDR2 FQNEAQ. Trimming took 5 bases from V and 6 from J; bases not matched to a gene: 12. The CDR3 sequence is 17 residues long. CDR3 in amino acids: CASSPDRLSGRANEQFF. CDR3 DNA sequence: TGTGCCAGCAGCCCGGACCGCCTTAGCGGGAGGGCCAATGAGCAGTTCTTC.

Worth noting for this clonotype: This may stem from a read error, because a much larger clone lies one nucleotide away. V and J are TRBV28 and TRBJ1-4; D not certain. From germline, CDR1 is MDHEN and CDR2 SYDVKM. The CDR3 has 14 residues. The chain's CDR3 is CASNKPGSNQKLFF. The CDR3 region has the DNA TGTGCCAGCAACAAACCGGGGAGTAATCAAAAACTGTTTTTT.

This clonotype was recorded a few times. This sequence may be a read error, since a much larger clone differs from it by one base. This sequence joins TRBV7-4 and TRBJ1-2; maybe TRBD1 (5 bases). Germline CDR1 and CDR2: SGHVT and SQSDAQ. Trimming stripped 5 bases from V and 7 bases from J, with 17 bases between. This CDR3 is built from 14 residues. CDR3 sequence reads: CASSTRTREFGYTF. The CDR3 DNA sequence: TGTGCCAGCAGCACTCGGACAAGGGAGTTTGGCTACACCTTC. The variable domain in full, completed from reference TRBV7-4 and TRBJ1-2, reads GAGVSQSPRYKVAKRGRDVALRCDSISGHVTLYWYRQTLGQGSEVLTYSQSDAQRDKSGRPSGRFSAERPERSVSTLKIQRTEQGDSAVYLCASSTRTREFGYTFGSGTRLTVV.

A note on this clonotype: A much larger clonotype is one base distant, so this may be a read error. The rearrangement uses TRBV6-1 and TRBJ2-3; no clear D. Trimming stripped 6 bases from V and 8 bases from J, with 12 bases between. Germline CDR1 and CDR2: MNHNS and SASEGT. The CDR3 spans 12 residues. CDR3 sequence: CASRVTRATQYF. CDR3 coding DNA: TGTGCCAGCAGAGTTACAAGGGCTACGCAGTATTTT.

This clonotype was seen ten or more times. The chain has TRBV19 and TRBJ1-2; 7 bases are a match to TRBD1. V shed 6 bases, J shed 0 bases, and the junction held 13 bases outside the gene matches. Germline CDR1 is LNHDA and CDR2 is SQIVND (reference sequence). The CDR3 has 17 residues. The CDR3 nucleotides read TGTGCCAGTAGACGACAGGGAGGGGTCCGGACTAACTATGGCTACACCTTC. Translation: CASRRQGGVRTNYGYTF.

The V and J genes are TRBV14 and TRBJ2-7, with D maybe TRBD1 (5 bases). Per germline, CDR1 SGHDN and CDR2 FVKESK. There are 12 residues in the CDR3. V dropped 0 bases and J dropped 9 bases, with 9 bases sitting between them. The CDR3 DNA follows: TGTGCCAGCAGCCAAGACAGGGTCCGGCAGTACTTC. This translates into CASSQDRVRQYF.

The V gene is TRBV2, the J gene TRBJ1-1, with D possibly being TRBD1 (5 bases). Germline lookup yields CDR1 SNHLY and CDR2 FYNNEI. With 0 bases removed from V and 10 bases from J, the gap between germline ends came to 15 bases. The CDR3 contains 14 residues. The CDR3 DNA reads as TGTGCCAGCAGTGAAGCGCGGAAGGGGCAGGTAGCTTTCTTT. Its translation: CASSEARKGQVAFF.

This clonotype was counted many times. The germline gene is not matched at one end of the junction; a read error may be the cause. The V call is TRBV9, the J call TRBJ1-3; D might be TRBD1 (5 bases). The CDR3 totals 15 residues. Per germline, CDR1 SGDLS and CDR2 YYNGEE. CDR3 coding DNA: TGTGCCAGCAGCGTTCAGGGAAGCTCTGGAAGCACCATATATTTT. Translated: CASSVQGSSGSTIYF.

This clonotype was seen repeatedly, ten times or more. CDR3 sequence reads: CASSLTVYEQYF. In DNA form, the CDR3 reads TGTGCCAGCAGCTTAACAGTGTACGAGCAGTACTTC. The rearrangement uses TRBV7-8 and TRBJ2-7; no clear D gene. V lost 2 bases, J lost 4 bases, and 6 bases lay in between. CDR1 is SGHVS and CDR2 is FQNEAQ in the germline V gene. The CDR3 runs to 12 residues.

Concerning this clonotype: A much larger clone is a single base away; this may be a read error. The chain joins TRBV18 to TRBJ2-7; D remains ambiguous. V lost 3 bases, J lost 3 bases, and 6 bases lay in between. Germline CDR1 KGHSH, CDR2 LQKENI. The CDR3 covers 12 residues. Here the CDR3 DNA reads TGTGCCAGCTCACCGGATAACTACGAGCAGTACTTC. Protein product: CASSPDNYEQYF.

This clonotype was seen many times. The gene calls are TRBV19 and TRBJ2-3; D unresolved. The germline CDR1 and CDR2 sequences are LNHDA and SQIVND (reference sequence). Trimming took off 3 bases at V and 9 bases at J, with 16 bases between the two ends. The CDR3 loop spans 14 amino acids. The DNA of the CDR3 is TGTGCCAGTAGTATCCCCGGCGCTCCCGAAACGCAGTATTTT. Protein sequence: CASSIPGAPETQYF.